Below, 26 T cell receptor beta chains from the same sample are listed, as sequenced in a study of blood T cell repertoires in COVID-19 (dated by TCRdb to about 2020). Library preparation employed the immunoSEQ multiplex PCR assay. Held by TCRdb, this immuneACCESS table contains in-frame sequences only and omits some clones. Under half of the omission traces to an unresolved V gene where checked; the cause of the rest is unknown. The sample includes about 220,000 clones, with roughly 84% observed a single time. Around 6.5% of the sample is taken by the ten largest. The specimen sequenced was PBMCs or T cells enriched from blood (not recorded which). These receptors were obtained from a woman aged 35 to 49 who had recovered from COVID-19.

The rearrangement joins TRBV27 to TRBJ1-2; tentative D call: TRBD1 (5 bases). CDR3 length: 15 amino acids. Per germline, CDR1 MNHEY and CDR2 SMNVEV (reference sequence). V was cut by 0 bases and J by 5 bases, with 13 bases left in between. CDR3 DNA: TGTGCCAGCAGTTTATCGGAGGGACGGTATTATGGCTACACCTTC. Protein sequence: CASSLSEGRYYGYTF.

The chain carries TRBV9 and TRBJ2-2; D may be TRBD2 (6 bases). The germline V gene encodes CDR1 SGDLS and CDR2 YYNGEE. There are 15 residues in the CDR3. Trimming removed 3 bases at V and 5 bases at J, with 14 bases between. The CDR3 reads CASSASDSRTGELFF. Written as DNA, the CDR3 is TGTGCCAGCAGCGCTAGCGATTCGAGGACCGGGGAGCTGTTTTTT.

The chain recombines TRBV14 with TRBJ2-2, with D uncertain. Trimming removed 2 bases from V and 4 bases from J, with 8 bases in between. The CDR3 is made up of 14 amino acids. Looked up from germline, CDR1 is SGHDN and CDR2 is FVKESK. Here the CDR3 DNA reads TGTGCCAGCAGCCAACACCCTAGCACCGGGGAGCTGTTTTTT. Its protein is CASSQHPSTGELFF.

The V call is TRBV18, the J call TRBJ2-7; D might be TRBD1 (5 bases). CDR1 KGHSH and CDR2 LQKENI come from the germline V gene. Trimming stripped 8 bases from V and 1 base from J, with 12 bases between. This CDR3 comprises 13 residues. The CDR3 region is CASATDPSYEQYV. Written as DNA, the CDR3 is TGTGCCAGCGCGACAGATCCTTCCTACGAGCAGTACGTC.

The gene calls are TRBV5-4 and TRBJ1-6; 7 bases map to TRBD1. CDR1 and CDR2 (germline): SGHNT, YYREEE (reference sequence). This CDR3 is built from 15 residues. The V and J ends lost 5 bases and 7 bases, in that order; junction bases with no gene match: 9. This chain's CDR3 is CASSEIGGANSPLHF. The CDR3 nucleotides read TGTGCCAGCAGTGAGATAGGGGGCGCGAATTCACCCCTCCACTTT.

V gene TRBV7-6 combines with J gene TRBJ2-3, with a tentative D call TRBD1 (5 bases). Per the germline V gene, CDR1 is SGHVS and CDR2 is FNYEAQ. CDR3 length equals 15 residues. V dropped 3 bases and J dropped 4 bases, with 14 bases sitting between them. CDR3 loop: CASSFSLGVSDTQYF. The CDR3 nucleotides are TGTGCCAGCAGCTTCTCTCTAGGGGTCTCAGATACGCAGTATTTT.

This clone appeared a single time. The chain joins TRBV28 to TRBJ1-5, with D possibly matching TRBD1 (5 bases). V was pared by 6 bases and J by 6 bases, with 12 bases between. The germline V gene encodes CDR1 MDHEN and CDR2 SYDVKM. The CDR3 is made up of 13 amino acids. CDR3 protein: CASSGGWGQPQHF. The CDR3 nucleotides are TGTGCCAGCAGCGGGGGATGGGGTCAGCCCCAGCATTTT.

The J gene is TRBJ2-5, the V gene TRBV28, with D perhaps TRBD1 (6 bases). Germline lookup yields CDR1 MDHEN and CDR2 SYDVKM. Trimming stripped 0 bases from V and 5 bases from J, with 19 bases between. The CDR3 sequence is 17 residues long. CDR3 bases: TGTGCCAGCAGTTTATGGGGGGACATAGGGTACAGGGAGACCCAGTACTTC. This codes for CASSLWGDIGYRETQYF.

This sequence joins TRBV6-1 and TRBJ2-1; 8 bases fit TRBD2. Looked up from germline, CDR1 is MNHNS and CDR2 is SASEGT. J gave up 6 bases and V 2 bases, and 3 bases lay outside the gene matches. This CDR3 region has 14 residues. The CDR3 here is CASSESGSSNEQFF. For the CDR3, the DNA is TGTGCCAGCAGTGAAAGCGGGAGTAGCAATGAGCAGTTCTTC.

This chain links TRBV18 with TRBJ1-4; 7 positions match TRBD1. J lost 5 bases, V lost 6 bases, and 9 bases had no gene match. Looked up from germline, CDR1 is KGHSH and CDR2 is LQKENI. This CDR3 is built from 15 residues. CDR3 sequence reads: CASSTRDSGNEKLFF. Written as DNA, the CDR3 is TGTGCCAGCTCTACACGGGACAGCGGGAATGAAAAACTGTTTTTT.

The chain carries TRBV2 and TRBJ1-5, with D hard to call. The germline V and J ends were trimmed by 5 bases and 0 bases, with 11 bases remaining between them. The CDR3 has 15 residues. CDR1 SNHLY and CDR2 FYNNEI come from the germline V gene. CDR3 in DNA: TGTGCCAGCAGTTGGGCTGGGCCTAGCAATCAGCCCCAGCATTTT. This translates into CASSWAGPSNQPQHF.

The V gene is TRBV3-1 (or the pseudogene TRBV3-2), the J gene TRBJ1-2, with 7 bases matching TRBD1. V gave up 3 bases and J gave up 9 bases; unmatched junction bases: 7. This CDR3 has 13 residues. CDR1 LGHDT and CDR2 YNNKEL come from the germline V gene (reference sequence). The CDR3 loop is CASSHGTVESYTF. The CDR3 DNA is TGTGCCAGCAGCCACGGGACAGTCGAAAGCTACACCTTC.

The chain recombines TRBV27 with TRBJ1-1; D is unresolved. The V end lost 6 bases, the J end lost 1 base, and 9 bases lay between the germline ends. CDR3 size: 13 residues. The germline gives CDR1 MNHEY, CDR2 SMNVEV (reference sequence). In nucleotides, the CDR3 is TGTGCCAGCAGGATAACAGAGAACACTGAAGCTTTCTTT. It codes for CASRITENTEAFF.

The V call is TRBV5-6, the J call TRBJ2-1; perhaps TRBD2 as D (6 bases). The V gene's germline CDR1 is SGHDT and CDR2 YYEEEE. The V end lost 5 bases, the J end lost 3 bases, and 24 bases lay between the germline ends. This CDR3 contains 18 residues. The CDR3: CASSLLGEAGGIYNEQFF. The DNA for the CDR3 is TGTGCCAGCAGTTTGCTGGGGGAGGCGGGTGGAATCTACAATGAGCAGTTCTTC.

The chain carries TRBV30 and TRBJ1-2; perhaps TRBD1 as D (6 bases). This CDR3 is built from 15 residues. Deletions cut 4 bases from V and 3 bases from J, with 18 bases between. The V gene's germline CDR1 is GTSNPN and CDR2 SVGIG (reference sequence). As DNA, the CDR3 is TGTGCCTGGACCAAGTGGGGGGGCGCGGACTATGGCTACACCTTC. The encoded protein is CAWTKWGGADYGYTF. Full variable domain (outside the CDR3, taken from reference TRBV30 and TRBJ1-2): SQTIHQWPATLVQPVGSPLSLECTVEGTSNPNLYWYRQAAGRGLQLLFYSVGIGQISSEVPQNLSASRPQDRQFILSSKKLLLSDSGFYLCAWTKWGGADYGYTFGSGTRLTVV.

This clone was counted a single time. The V gene is TRBV10-1, the J gene TRBJ2-1, with D possibly TRBD2 on 5 matching bases. CDR1 and CDR2 (germline): WNHNN, SYGVQD (reference sequence). The V end was cut by 1 base, the J end by 5 bases, with 15 bases between. The CDR3 is 16 amino acids. This CDR3 reads CASSEYRTPPHNEQFF. For the CDR3, the DNA is TGCGCCAGCAGTGAGTATAGGACTCCCCCCCACAATGAGCAGTTCTTC.

This clone was observed a single time. The chain combines TRBV29-1 with TRBJ1-1, with D possibly being TRBD1 (5 bases). The CDR3 is made up of 12 amino acids. Germline lookup yields CDR1 SQVTM and CDR2 ANQGSEA. V lost 6 bases, J lost 8 bases, and 16 bases lay in between. Here the CDR3 reads CSVRDSTPEAFF. The CDR3, as DNA: TGCAGCGTGCGGGACTCCACTCCAGAAGCTTTCTTT.

This clone has only a few counts. The J gene is TRBJ1-1, the V gene TRBV5-1; 7 bases map to TRBD1. This CDR3 has 13 residues. Germline lookup yields CDR1 SGHRS and CDR2 YFSETQ. V shed 4 bases, J shed 6 bases, and the junction held 6 bases outside the gene matches. CDR3 nucleotides: TGCGCCAGCAGCACGGGGGACAGTCCTGAAGCTTTCTTT. Translation: CASSTGDSPEAFF.

The J gene is TRBJ1-6, the V gene TRBV30; the match to TRBD1 covers 7 bases. V was pared by 1 base and J by 0 bases, with 0 bases of the junction left unmatched. The CDR3 runs to 15 residues. CDR1 and CDR2 (germline): GTSNPN, SVGIG (reference sequence). In nucleotides, the CDR3 is TGTGCCTGGAGTGGGGACAGCTCCTATAATTCACCCCTCCACTTT. It specifies CAWSGDSSYNSPLHF.

The rearrangement links TRBV4-1 to TRBJ2-5; 7 positions agree with TRBD2. The CDR3 is 14 residues long. Losses at the gene ends were 1 base for V and 9 bases for J; bases not matched to a gene: 8. The germline V gene has CDR1 MGHRA and CDR2 YSYEKL. The chain's CDR3 is CASSQVSLGRAQYF. The CDR3 nucleotides are TGCGCCAGCAGCCAAGTGTCGCTGGGGAGGGCCCAGTACTTC.

The V and J genes are TRBV2 and TRBJ2-5; D not certain. CDR1 is SNHLY and CDR2 is FYNNEI in the germline V gene. The CDR3 sequence is 12 residues long. Trimming cost V 4 bases and J 1 base, with 4 bases left between them. CDR3: CASSVSQETQYF. The CDR3 DNA sequence: TGTGCCAGCAGTGTCAGCCAAGAGACCCAGTACTTC.

The genes are TRBV9 and TRBJ2-3; D perhaps matches TRBD2 (6 bases). Germline V gene lookup returns CDR1 SGDLS and CDR2 YYNGEE. The CDR3 is made up of 15 amino acids. V was cut by 1 base and J by 0 bases, with 9 bases left in between. The CDR3, as DNA: TGTGCCAGCAGCGTAATCAGCGGGAGCACAGATACGCAGTATTTT. It translates to CASSVISGSTDTQYF.

The DNA of the CDR3 is TGTGCCAGCAGCCGCCGGCGGGTCGAGCAGTACGTC. Amino acid sequence: CASSRRRVEQYV. The chain recombines TRBV5-6 with TRBJ2-7, with D maybe TRBD2 (5 bases). V lost 4 bases and J lost 6, with 11 bases in between. The CDR3 runs to 12 residues. Germline CDR1 and CDR2: SGHDT and YYEEEE.

This chain connects TRBV19 to TRBJ2-3; unclear D gene. CDR1 is LNHDA, CDR2 SQIVND, per germline (reference sequence). Trimming removed 6 bases at V and 5 bases at J, with 12 bases between. The length of the CDR3 is 13 residues. CDR3: CASRQNNRDTQYF. CDR3 in DNA: TGTGCCAGTAGACAGAACAACAGAGATACGCAGTATTTT.

The table lists this clone with a few counts. This rearrangement joins TRBV7-9 to TRBJ2-7, with D perhaps matching TRBD1 (7 bases). Trimming removed 6 bases at V and 1 base at J, with 13 bases between. Germline CDR1 SEHNR, CDR2 FQNEAQ (reference sequence). This CDR3 contains 14 residues. In nucleotides, the CDR3 is TGTGCCAGCAGGGGGGACAGCGGGTCCTACGAGCAGTACTTC. It encodes CASRGDSGSYEQYF.

A single count supports this clone. V is TRBV7-9 and J is TRBJ1-4, with D perhaps matching TRBD1 (5 bases). The ends were cut back, 7 bases at V and 8 bases at J, with 11 bases in the middle. This CDR3 has 12 amino acids. CDR1 and CDR2 from the germline V gene are SEHNR and FQNEAQ (reference sequence). The chain's CDR3 is CASNRGEEKLFF. The CDR3 coding sequence is TGTGCCAGCAACCGGGGGGAAGAAAAACTGTTTTTT.